The rows below give T cell receptor beta chains drawn from one sample of a study of metastatic and nonmetastatic thyroid tumors. TCRdb reanalyzed the PCR reads via MiXCR. The sample contains 43,000 or so clones, about 4% of which appear only once. The source material was blood. The receptors here all came from a female donor with papillary thyroid cancer or a benign thyroid nodule (not recorded which). Some clones in this sample may be carry-over from other donors' samples. The CDR3 runs from the conserved cysteine through the conserved F or W. Not all rows give a size; the values are once, few, many and, for expanded clones, a class.

v_gene: TRBV30; abundance: NA; CDR3aa: CAWSVAYNEQFF
v_gene: TRBV28; abundance: few; CDR3aa: CASSLVMDGQPQHF
v_gene: TRBV12-5; abundance: many; CDR3aa: CASGLTRRGYQETQYF
v_gene: TRBV2; abundance: many; CDR3aa: CASSGGGGLAGESDTQYF
v_gene: TRBV20-1; abundance: many; CDR3aa: CSARQARAGTDTQYF
v_gene: TRBV2; abundance: many; CDR3aa: CATSLSGANVLTF
v_gene: TRBV6-2/TRBV6-3; abundance: few; CDR3aa: CASSLTSGSYEQYF
v_gene: TRBV6-1; abundance: NA; CDR3aa: CASIRHNTGELFF
v_gene: TRBV6-1; abundance: medium-sized; CDR3aa: CASSEGGSGNTIYF
v_gene: TRBV12-3/TRBV12-4; abundance: medium-sized; CDR3aa: CASSRGGAATLGEQYF
v_gene: TRBV6-4; abundance: NA; CDR3aa: CASSEGGASTDTQYF